These 10 T cell receptor beta chains came from one sample sequenced in a study of T-cell reconstitution after alpha-beta-depleted transplantation in children. The TCRbeta library incorporated unique molecular identifiers. TCRdb passed the PCR reads through MiXCR, listing each CDR3 protein once. The table lists over 45,000 distinct CDR3 sequences, around 8.8% of them singletons. This sample comprised PBMCs, mostly from graft donor cells, obtained 60 days after TCRalphabeta/CD19-depleted stem cell transplant. All receptors derive from a male patient aged 2-9 years who had a stem cell transplant for chronic granulomatous disease, so the T cells may come from the graft donor.

The V call is TRBV10-2, the J call TRBJ1-3; 7 bases fit TRBD1. Looked up from germline, CDR1 is WSHSY and CDR2 is SAAADI. The CDR3 spans 14 residues. With 8 bases clipped from V and 0 bases from J, the junction kept 4 bases outside the gene matches. CDR3: CASGGTDSGNTIYF. The CDR3 DNA sequence: TGCGCCAGCGGTGGGACAGACTCTGGAAACACCATATATTTT.

At least ten counts were recorded for this clonotype. The gene calls are TRBV7-9 and TRBJ2-3; 14 positions agree with TRBD2. Germline lookup yields CDR1 SEHNR and CDR2 FQNEAQ (reference sequence). This CDR3 has 17 amino acids. The V segment lost 1 base and the J segment 3 bases; nucleotides outside the gene matches: 3. The CDR3 bases are TGTGCCAGCAGCTTAGGACTAGCGGGAGGGCGGACAGATACGCAGTATTTT. It encodes CASSLGLAGGRTDTQYF.

This clonotype was observed at least ten times. V is TRBV6-6 and J is TRBJ2-3; D remains ambiguous. This CDR3 contains 13 residues. CDR1 and CDR2 from the germline V gene are MNHNY and SVGAGI (reference sequence). The ends were cut back, 4 bases at V and 6 bases at J, with 11 bases in the middle. The CDR3, as DNA: TGTGCCAGCAGTTCGGGTAGTTCTGATACGCAGTATTTT. Its protein is CASSSGSSDTQYF.

This clonotype was observed at least ten times. J is TRBJ2-3 and V is TRBV6-2 or TRBV6-3, with 8 bases matching TRBD2. CDR1 and CDR2 (germline): MNHEY, SVGEGT. J lost 4 bases, V lost 5 bases, and 8 bases had no gene match. This CDR3 region has 15 residues. This CDR3 reads CASSPGTRTPDTQYF. The CDR3, as DNA: TGTGCCAGCAGTCCCGGGACTAGGACTCCAGATACGCAGTATTTT.

As regards this clonotype: A much larger clone differs from this one at a single base, so this may be a read error. The conserved final phenylalanine or tryptophan is absent from the CDR3, which likely points to a read error. V and J are TRBV2 and TRBJ2-7, with TRBD1 matching 11 bases. Germline V gene sequence: CDR1 SNHLY, CDR2 FYNNEI. Trimming cost V 6 bases and J 4 bases; bases outside gene matches: 2. The CDR3 spans 13 residues. The CDR3 DNA sequence: TGTGCCAGCAGGGACAGGGGGCTATACGAGCAGTACTCC. Encoded protein: CASRDRGLYEQYS.

The sample holds many counts of this clonotype. This chain links TRBV21-1 with TRBJ2-7. TRBV21-1 is tagged as a pseudogene. The length of the CDR3 is 11 residues. CDR3 nucleotides: TGTGCCAGCCGGCCCTCCTACGAGCAGTACTTC. Its protein product is CASRPSYEQYF.

The gene calls are TRBV2 and TRBJ1-4; TRBD1 aligns across 7 bases. The trim removed 7 bases at V and 4 bases at J, leaving 6 bases unmatched. Germline V gene sequence: CDR1 SNHLY, CDR2 FYNNEI. The CDR3 covers 14 residues. The CDR3 loop is CASTGTAVNEKLFF. DNA for the CDR3: TGTGCCAGCACCGGGACAGCAGTTAATGAAAAACTGTTTTTT.

The chain links TRBV27 to TRBJ1-5, with D uncertain. This CDR3 has 16 residues. Germline values: CDR1 MNHEY, CDR2 SMNVEV (reference sequence). V dropped 6 bases and J dropped 7 bases, with 22 bases sitting between them. Written as DNA, the CDR3 is TGTGCCAGCAGCCGCACGGCCCTGTGGTATCCCCAGCCCCAGCATTTT. This encodes CASSRTALWYPQPQHF.

Comment on this clonotype: An end of the junction does not agree with germline; a read error may underlie this. This chain connects TRBV6-2 or TRBV6-3 to TRBJ2-5; tentatively, D is TRBD1 (7 bases). Germline V lookup: CDR1 MNHEY, CDR2 SVGEGT. This CDR3 has 18 amino acids. The CDR3 region has the DNA TGTGCCAGCATTTACCTCGCCCGGGCAGGGGGAGGCCAAGAGACCCAGTACTTC. Its translation is CASIYLARAGGGQETQYF.

In its sample, this clonotype was seen many times. V and J are TRBV5-1 and TRBJ2-7; the D gene is possibly TRBD1 (7 bases). The CDR3 spans 15 residues. Trimming removed 0 bases from V and 4 bases from J, with 14 bases in between. Germline V gives CDR1 SGHRS, CDR2 YFSETQ. For the CDR3, the DNA is TGCGCCAGCAGCTTGGAGACAGGGAGGACGTACGAGCAGTACTTC. Translating gives CASSLETGRTYEQYF.